The rows below give T cell receptor beta chains drawn from one sample of a study of cytomegalovirus exposure and HLA in healthy donors. Data came from immunoSEQ multiplex PCR; TCRdb stores just in-frame clones and leaves some out. The sample shows some 150,000 clones, approximately 80% of them seen only once. The source material was PBMCs. All receptors come from a female donor in good health and CMV-seropositive. Each CDR3 is given with its conserved first and last residue. A D gene is named only where the DNA matches it firmly. Where a row states a size, it is once, few, many or the class of an expanded clone; other rows omit it.

D: TRBD1; V: TRBV7-2; size: NA; J: TRBJ1-1; DNA: TGTGCCAGCAGCTTAAACAGGGGTGAAGCTTTCTTT; CDR3: CASSLNRGEAFF
D: NA; V: TRBV5-6; size: NA; J: TRBJ1-1; DNA: TGTGCCAGCAGCTTATTGACAGGCCAAATGAACACTGAAGCTTTCTTT; CDR3: CASSLLTGQMNTEAFF
D: TRBD2; V: TRBV11-2; size: NA; J: TRBJ2-3; DNA: TGTGCCAGCAGCTCTAATAGCGGGGTGAGCACAGATACGCAGTATTTT; CDR3: CASSSNSGVSTDTQYF
D: NA; V: TRBV19; size: NA; J: TRBJ2-2; DNA: TGTGCCAGTAGTATAGGGCTTCCCGGGGAGCTGTTTTTT; CDR3: CASSIGLPGELFF
D: NA; V: TRBV10-3; size: NA; J: TRBJ2-7; DNA: TGTGCCATCAGTGAGTCACCTGGCCCCAGCTACGAGCAGTACTTC; CDR3: CAISESPGPSYEQYF
D: NA; V: TRBV28; size: NA; J: TRBJ2-5; DNA: TGTGCCAGCAGTTTTAGGGGGATCGACAGCCAAGAGACCCAGTACTTC; CDR3: CASSFRGIDSQETQYF
D: NA; V: TRBV7-8; size: NA; J: TRBJ1-5; DNA: TGTGCCAGCAGCGCGGAACATTACAATCAGCCCCAGCATTTT; CDR3: CASSAEHYNQPQHF
D: TRBD2; V: TRBV5-1; size: NA; J: TRBJ2-5; DNA: TGCGCCAGCAGCTTTCCGGGACTAGCGGAAGAGACCCAGTACTTC; CDR3: CASSFPGLAEETQYF
D: NA; V: TRBV5-5; size: NA; J: TRBJ2-3; DNA: TGTGCCAGCAGCTTAGGGGGGGCGAGGGATACGCAGTATTTT; CDR3: CASSLGGARDTQYF
D: NA; V: TRBV2; size: NA; J: TRBJ2-7; DNA: TGTGCCAGCACCTCAACTCAGGCGGCGGGGTACGAGCAGTACTTC; CDR3: CASTSTQAAGYEQYF
D: NA; V: TRBV5-1; size: NA; J: TRBJ1-1; DNA: TGCGCCAGCAGCTTGGCACCCACGGACACTGAAGCTTTCTTT; CDR3: CASSLAPTDTEAFF
D: TRBD2; V: TRBV6-4; size: NA; J: TRBJ2-3; DNA: TGTGCCAGCAGCCTCGGACTAGCGGGAGCCTCAGATACGCAGTATTTT; CDR3: CASSLGLAGASDTQYF
D: TRBD1; V: TRBV6-1; size: NA; J: TRBJ1-4; DNA: TGTGCCAGCAGTGAATACAGGGGGCGAGATGAAAAACTGTTTTTT; CDR3: CASSEYRGRDEKLFF
D: NA; V: TRBV2; size: NA; J: TRBJ1-3; DNA: TGTGCCAGCAGTTCTCGGGGACACCTATATTTT; CDR3: CASSSRGHLYF
D: TRBD1; V: TRBV25-1; size: NA; J: TRBJ2-1; DNA: TGTGCCAGCAACCGGGACAGGGATGAGCAGTTCTTC; CDR3: CASNRDRDEQFF
D: NA; V: TRBV6-1; size: NA; J: TRBJ2-2; DNA: TGTGCCAGCAGTTTTGGACGGGGGAACACCGGGGAGCTGTTTTTT; CDR3: CASSFGRGNTGELFF
D: NA; V: TRBV6-1; size: NA; J: TRBJ2-7; DNA: TGTGCCAGCAGACGGCGGGACTTAACCTACGAGCAGTACTTC; CDR3: CASRRRDLTYEQYF
D: TRBD1; V: TRBV27; size: NA; J: TRBJ1-6; DNA: TGTGCCAGCAGTTTAACAGGGGGCTATTCACCCCTCCACTTT; CDR3: CASSLTGGYSPLHF
D: TRBD1; V: TRBV19; size: NA; J: TRBJ2-2; DNA: TGTGCCAGTAACAGACAGGGGAACACCGGGGAGCTGTTTTTT; CDR3: CASNRQGNTGELFF
D: NA; V: TRBV29-1; size: NA; J: TRBJ2-5; DNA: TGCAGCGTTCTGGCAGGGGTAGGGGAGACCCAGTACTTC; CDR3: CSVLAGVGETQYF
D: NA; V: TRBV30; size: NA; J: TRBJ2-3; DNA: TGTGCCTGGATCCCTACCAGGGGAGGCACAGATACGCAGTATTTT; CDR3: CAWIPTRGGTDTQYF
D: TRBD1; V: TRBV2; size: NA; J: TRBJ1-2; DNA: TGTGCCAGCTTTAACAGGGGAAACTATGGCTACACCTTC; CDR3: CASFNRGNYGYTF
D: TRBD2; V: TRBV29-1; size: NA; J: TRBJ2-3; DNA: TGCAGCGTCCGGACTAGCGGGGCCACAGATACGCAGTATTTT; CDR3: CSVRTSGATDTQYF
D: TRBD1; V: TRBV7-9; size: NA; J: TRBJ2-2; DNA: TGTGCCAGCAGCTTTGGGACAGCCGGGGAGCTGTTTTTT; CDR3: CASSFGTAGELFF
D: NA; V: TRBV7-9; size: NA; J: TRBJ2-5; DNA: TGTGCCAGCAGCTCGCTAAGACCCGAGGGTTTCCAGTACTTC; CDR3: CASSSLRPEGFQYF
D: NA; V: TRBV7-9; size: few; J: TRBJ1-2; DNA: TGTGCCAGCAGCTTAGTCTTCACAGGAAACTATGGCTACACCTTC; CDR3: CASSLVFTGNYGYTF
D: NA; V: TRBV6-1; size: NA; J: TRBJ2-7; DNA: TGTGCCGGCAGTGAGCCCGCTGCGGCCGGGGACGAGCAGTACTTC; CDR3: CAGSEPAAAGDEQYF
D: TRBD2; V: TRBV18; size: NA; J: TRBJ2-6; DNA: TGTGCCAGCTCACCAGAACTAGCGGGTTCCTCTGGGGCCAACGTCCTGACTTTC; CDR3: CASSPELAGSSGANVLTF
D: TRBD1; V: TRBV28; size: few; J: TRBJ2-7; DNA: TGTGCCAGCAGCCTCCCGGGACAGAGCTCCTACGAGCAGTACTTC; CDR3: CASSLPGQSSYEQYF
D: NA; V: TRBV11-2; size: few; J: TRBJ2-7; DNA: TGTGCCAGCAGCTTAGAACAGGGTTTCCCCTCAGAGAAGTACTTC; CDR3: CASSLEQGFPSEKYF
D: TRBD2; V: TRBV15; size: NA; J: TRBJ2-5; DNA: TGTGCCACCAGTGACCGGGGGGGGGAAGAGACCCAGTACTTC; CDR3: CATSDRGGEETQYF
D: NA; V: TRBV20-1; size: NA; J: TRBJ1-4; DNA: TGCAGTGCCCAGGCTGAAAAACTGTTTTTT; CDR3: CSAQAEKLFF
D: TRBD2; V: TRBV7-9; size: NA; J: TRBJ2-1; DNA: TGTTCCAGCAGCTTATCGTGGACTAGCGGGAACAATGAGCAGTTCTTC; CDR3: CSSSLSWTSGNNEQFF
D: NA; V: TRBV19; size: NA; J: TRBJ2-2; DNA: TGTGCCAGTAGTTTACAGGTGAACACCGGGGAGCTGTTTTTT; CDR3: CASSLQVNTGELFF
D: TRBD1; V: TRBV19; size: NA; J: TRBJ1-1; DNA: TGTGCCAGTAGTCCGCACAGGGGTGGTGTCACTGAAGCTTTCTTT; CDR3: CASSPHRGGVTEAFF
D: TRBD1; V: TRBV4-1; size: NA; J: TRBJ2-2; DNA: TGCGCCAGCAGCCAAGATCTGACAGGGTTGGCCACCGGGGAGCTGTTTTTT; CDR3: CASSQDLTGLATGELFF